Reported below is one T cell receptor (beta chain). Clones were read by immunoSEQ multiplex PCR, and TCRdb kept only the in-frame ones, dropping some. The sample consists of 350,000 to 400,000 clones, 85% to 90% of them appearing once. The data were obtained in a study of blood T cell repertoires in COVID-19. Study as a whole: Donors in the United States, Italy and Spain gave samples during acute or convalescent COVID-19. Nucleic acid was either cDNA or gDNA, and it came from T cells, B-cell-depleted T cells, or PBMCs.

Trimming cost V 11 bases and J 0 bases, with 7 bases left between them. The CDR3 contains 11 residues. This TCR derives from a man aged 18-30 years with active or convalescent COVID-19. The sequenced sample was peripheral blood. The chain employs TRBV23-1 and TRBJ1-1; D call uncertain. TRBV23-1 carries the ORF label, with uncertain function. The CDR3 region has the DNA TGCGCCGAGGCGGTGAACACTGAAGCTTTCTTT. This sequence encodes CAEAVNTEAFF.